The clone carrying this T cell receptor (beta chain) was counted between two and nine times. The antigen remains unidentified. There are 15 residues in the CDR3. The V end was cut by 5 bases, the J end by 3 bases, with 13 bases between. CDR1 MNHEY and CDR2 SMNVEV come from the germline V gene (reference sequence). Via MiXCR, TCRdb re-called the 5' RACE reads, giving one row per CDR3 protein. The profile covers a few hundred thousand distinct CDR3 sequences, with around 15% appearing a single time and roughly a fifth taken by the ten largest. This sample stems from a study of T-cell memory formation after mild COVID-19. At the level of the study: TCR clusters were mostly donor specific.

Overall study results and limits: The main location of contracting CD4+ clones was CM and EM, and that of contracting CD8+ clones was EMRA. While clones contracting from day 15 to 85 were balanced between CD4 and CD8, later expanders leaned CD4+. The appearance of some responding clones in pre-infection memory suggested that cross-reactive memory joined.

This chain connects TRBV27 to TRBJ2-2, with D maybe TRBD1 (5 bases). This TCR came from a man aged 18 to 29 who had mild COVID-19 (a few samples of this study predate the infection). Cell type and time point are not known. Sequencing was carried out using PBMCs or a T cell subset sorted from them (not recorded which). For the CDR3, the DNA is TGTGCCAGCAGTCCTCAGGGTGTGGACACCGGGGAGCTGTTTTTT. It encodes CASSPQGVDTGELFF.